A single sample gave rise to the 7 T cell receptor beta chains below, sequenced in a study of shared clonotypes between healthy human individuals. Using immunoSEQ multiplex PCR, the repertoire was profiled, and TCRdb retains in-frame clones only, with some absent. The sample contains under 2.5 million clones, about 90% of which appear only once. Sequenced sample: naive CD4+ T cells from PBMCs. The subset was: CD45RA+ positively selected. The receptors derive from a man aged 18 to 30 in good health. Some clones in this sample may be carry-over from other donors' samples.

The chain combines TRBV2 with TRBJ2-1, with 7 nucleotides matching TRBD2. V lost 4 bases to trimming and J lost 0 bases; unmatched junction nucleotides: 6. Germline values: CDR1 SNHLY, CDR2 FYNNEI. The CDR3 totals 16 residues. The CDR3 loop is CASSGTSTSSYNEQFF. The CDR3 DNA reads TGTGCCAGCAGTGGGACTAGTACAAGCTCCTACAATGAGCAGTTCTTC.

The chain joins TRBV6-1 to TRBJ1-1; no definite D call. Germline values: CDR1 MNHNS, CDR2 SASEGT. The CDR3 length is 13 residues. Trimming removed 11 bases at V and 4 bases at J, with 17 bases between. CDR3 region: CASRTLALTEAFF. The CDR3 DNA reads TGTGCCTCACGGACGCTCGCCCTCACTGAAGCTTTCTTT.

CDR3 loop: CASDLRDRGQGYTF. For the CDR3, the DNA is TGTGCCAGCGACCTCCGGGACAGGGGGCAAGGCTACACCTTC. This chain uses TRBV6-1 with TRBJ1-2; 12 bases align to TRBD1. Germline V gives CDR1 MNHNS, CDR2 SASEGT. V gave up 8 bases and J gave up 8 bases; unmatched junction bases: 9. This CDR3 has 14 amino acids.

A remark on this clone: Its ends do not fully match the called genes, so a read error is possible. This chain joins TRBV28 and TRBJ2-7; TRBD1 matches at 9 bases. The CDR3 is 13 amino acids. CDR1 is MDHEN and CDR2 is SYDVKM in the germline V gene. CDR3 sequence: CASKTIQGALMRF. CDR3 DNA: TGTGCCAGCAAGACCATACAGGGGGCCCTTATGAGGTTC.

The rearrangement joins TRBV29-1 to TRBJ2-2; 13 bases agree with TRBD2. Trimming cost V 6 bases and J 5 bases; bases outside gene matches: 9. The CDR3 length is 16 residues. Germline lookup yields CDR1 SQVTM and CDR2 ANQGSEA. The CDR3 DNA reads as TGCAGCGTGGGCGGACTAGCGGGAGTAGGGACCGGGGAGCTGTTTTTT. It encodes CSVGGLAGVGTGELFF.

The rearrangement joins TRBV7-2 to TRBJ1-2; TRBD1 matches at 7 bases. The CDR3 length is 14 residues. Germline CDR1 and CDR2: SGHTA and FQGNSA. The V and J ends lost 4 bases and 2 bases, in that order; junction bases with no gene match: 4. CDR3 loop: CASSSTTGNYGYTF. The CDR3 DNA is TGTGCCAGCAGCTCCACGACAGGGAACTATGGCTACACCTTC.

The rearrangement uses TRBV7-8 and TRBJ2-3; D tentatively reads TRBD1 or TRBD2 (5 bases each). CDR1 is SGHVS, CDR2 FQNEAQ, per germline. CDR3 length: 16 residues. The germline V and J ends were trimmed by 4 bases and 1 base, with 15 bases remaining between them. The CDR3 region is CASSSWGTGGTDTQYF. DNA of the CDR3: TGTGCCAGCAGCTCTTGGGGGACCGGGGGCACAGATACGCAGTATTTT.